The present TCR beta chain was sequenced within a study of OX40 agonist ivuxolimab in advanced cancers. Overall study context: Ivuxolimab was delivered to patients intravenously every 2 weeks at doses spanning 0.01 to 10 mg/kg. Patients treated during dose escalation were battling hepatocellular carcinoma, melanoma, renal cell or head and neck cancer. Averaging about 60 years in age, with a range of about 23 to 90, the cohort was around 85% male.

Some clones are missing from TCRdb's copy, which holds only in-frame ones; the method was immunoSEQ multiplex PCR. The sample lists 13,000 to 15,000 clones; around 80% were seen once. Individuals having autoimmune disease history or systemic immunosuppression were not enrolled. CDR3 length equals 13 residues. V was cut by 1 base and J by 4 bases, with 9 bases left in between. The germline V gene has CDR1 SGHNT and CDR2 YYREEE (reference sequence). Sequencing used CD4+ or CD8+ T cells sorted from blood, obtained in a trial of the OX40 agonist ivuxolimab. This clonotype was obtained from an adult with an advanced solid tumor such as melanoma, head and neck, liver or kidney cancer. The rearrangement uses TRBV5-4 and TRBJ2-7, with D hard to call. CDR3 residues: CASSLISDYEQYF. CDR3 nucleotide sequence: TGTGCCAGCAGCTTGATCAGCGATTACGAGCAGTACTTC.